Listed below are T cell receptor beta chains from one sample, sequenced in a study of cytomegalovirus exposure and HLA in healthy donors. Here immunoSEQ multiplex PCR was the method, and the copy in TCRdb shows in-frame clones only, minus some. The sample comprises around 190,000 clones, roughly a tenth of which are singletons, and about 1.2% rests with the top ten. Material: PBMCs. The receptors derive from a woman in her twenties or thirties in good health and CMV-seropositive. The CDR3 runs from the conserved cysteine through the conserved F or W. The D gene is left open where the match is weak. Rows give clone size only sometimes, using once, few, many, or a class for an expanded clone.

CASSPSSGRARSYEQYF,TGTGCCAGCAGCCCAAGTAGCGGGAGGGCCCGCTCCTACGAGCAGTACTTC,-,TRBV25-1,17,TRBD2,TRBJ2-7
CASSLGQGPSTTNEKLFF,TGTGCCAGCAGCTTGGGACAGGGGCCCTCTACAACTAATGAAAAACTGTTTTTT,-,TRBV5-4,18,TRBD1,TRBJ1-4
CATSRGAEPQETQYF,TGTGCCACCAGCAGAGGAGCGGAGCCCCAAGAGACCCAGTACTTC,few,TRBV15,15,-,TRBJ2-5
CASSPGLAFSRETQYF,TGCGCCAGCAGCCCGGGACTAGCGTTCAGTAGAGAGACCCAGTACTTC,few,TRBV5-1,16,TRBD2,TRBJ2-5
CASSLGGEKLFF,TGCGCCAGCAGCTTGGGAGGGGAAAAACTGTTTTTT,few,TRBV5-1,12,-,TRBJ1-4
CASGRGGREKLFF,TGTGCCAGCGGACGCGGGGGCAGGGAAAAACTGTTTTTT,few,TRBV2,13,-,TRBJ1-4
CASSKDNPDRGPSYEQYF,TGTGCCAGCAGCAAAGACAACCCGGACAGGGGCCCATCCTACGAGCAGTACTTC,-,TRBV21-1,18,-,TRBJ2-7
CASSSHAGGGNEKLFF,TGTGCCAGCAGCTCCCACGCAGGAGGTGGCAATGAAAAACTGTTTTTT,-,TRBV7-9,16,-,TRBJ1-4
CASSSRSAGPPTDTQYF,TGCGCCAGCAGCTCCAGATCAGCGGGGCCTCCCACAGATACGCAGTATTTT,few,TRBV5-1,17,TRBD2,TRBJ2-3
CASSQVGTSIPDTQYF,TGTGCCAGCAGCCAGGTCGGGACTAGCATCCCAGATACGCAGTATTTT,few,TRBV4-2,16,TRBD2,TRBJ2-3
CASSRGDRRSQYF,TGTGCCAGCAGCCGAGGCGACAGAAGATCGCAGTACTTC,few,TRBV7-9,13,-,TRBJ2-7
CAIRPGQGAELTDTQYF,TGTGCCATCAGGCCGGGACAGGGGGCGGAACTCACAGATACGCAGTATTTT,few,TRBV10-3,17,TRBD1,TRBJ2-3
CASSLVGGSWGTGELFF,TGTGCCAGCAGCTTAGTGGGGGGGTCCTGGGGGACCGGGGAGCTGTTTTTT,-,TRBV7-2,17,TRBD2,TRBJ2-2
CATSRSGQGDEKLFF,TGTGCCACCAGCAGATCGGGACAGGGAGATGAAAAACTGTTTTTT,few,TRBV15,15,TRBD1,TRBJ1-4
CASSPGLAGGPFYNEQFF,TGTGCCAGCAGCCCAGGACTAGCGGGAGGCCCTTTCTACAATGAGCAGTTCTTC,-,TRBV7-9,18,TRBD2,TRBJ2-1
CASSPDGWDRGHEQYF,TGTGCCAGCAGCCCGGATGGATGGGACAGGGGTCACGAGCAGTACTTC,few,TRBV7-2,16,TRBD1,TRBJ2-7
CASSLLSGFQETQYF,TGTGCCAGCAGTTTATTGTCCGGGTTCCAAGAGACCCAGTACTTC,few,TRBV28,15,-,TRBJ2-5
CASSKRWRPYEQYF,TGTGCCAGCAGCAAACGTTGGCGGCCCTACGAGCAGTACTTC,few,TRBV21-1,14,-,TRBJ2-7
CASSLAGGSYEQYF,TGTGCCAGCAGTTTAGCGGGAGGGTCCTACGAGCAGTACTTC,few,TRBV6-5,14,TRBD2,TRBJ2-7
CATSERQGFYYEQYF,TGTGCCACCAGTGAGAGGCAGGGATTCTACTACGAGCAGTACTTC,few,TRBV15,15,-,TRBJ2-7
CASSLAAGYNTGELFF,TGCGCCAGCAGCTTGGCGGCAGGGTATAACACCGGGGAGCTGTTTTTT,few,TRBV5-1,16,-,TRBJ2-2
CAWSGGPYNEQFF,TGTGCCTGGAGTGGTGGGCCCTACAATGAGCAGTTCTTC,-,TRBV30,13,-,TRBJ2-1
CASSSVAGDKGYEQYF,TGTGCCAGCAGCAGCGTAGCGGGAGATAAGGGCTACGAGCAGTACTTC,few,TRBV7-9,16,TRBD2,TRBJ2-7
CASRGGQEGEKLFF,TGTGCCAGCAGAGGGGGACAGGAAGGTGAAAAACTGTTTTTT,-,TRBV9,14,TRBD1,TRBJ1-4
CASSSLYSGNNEQFF,TGTGCCAGCAGCTCCCTTTATAGCGGTAACAATGAGCAGTTCTTC,-,TRBV7-8,15,-,TRBJ2-1
CASSLRGGDNEKLFF,TGTGCCAGCAGCTTAAGAGGCGGGGATAATGAAAAACTGTTTTTT,few,TRBV7-2,15,-,TRBJ1-4
CASSTRDRGFNEQFF,TGCGCCAGCAGCACCCGGGACAGGGGGTTTAATGAGCAGTTCTTC,few,TRBV5-1,15,TRBD1,TRBJ2-1
CASSQNPGSNQPQHF,TGTGCCAGCAGTCAGAACCCAGGGAGCAATCAGCCCCAGCATTTT,-,TRBV27,15,-,TRBJ1-5
CASSKALFRTSEDEQYF,TGTGCCAGCAGCAAAGCGCTCTTTCGGACTAGCGAAGACGAGCAGTACTTC,-,TRBV21-1,17,-,TRBJ2-7
CASSQGRNEKLFF,TGTGCCAGCAGCCAGGGTCGTAATGAAAAACTGTTTTTT,-,TRBV6-5,13,-,TRBJ1-4
CASSLAGLAGAPYEQYF,TGCGCCAGCAGCTTGGCGGGACTAGCGGGAGCTCCATACGAGCAGTACTTC,-,TRBV5-1,17,TRBD2,TRBJ2-7
CASSLVRTGGLGNTIYF,TGCGCCAGCAGCTTGGTACGGACAGGGGGTCTCGGAAACACCATATATTTT,-,TRBV5-1,17,TRBD1,TRBJ1-3
CASRVAGVYNEQFF,TGTGCCAGCAGGGTAGCGGGGGTATACAATGAGCAGTTCTTC,-,TRBV5-6,14,TRBD2,TRBJ2-1
CASSLANSQGNQPQHF,TGTGCCAGCAGTTTAGCCAATTCCCAGGGCAATCAGCCCCAGCATTTT,few,TRBV27,16,-,TRBJ1-5
CASSLVGYLAGGKETQYF,TGCGCCAGCAGCTTGGTCGGGTACCTAGCGGGAGGCAAAGAGACCCAGTACTTC,few,TRBV5-1,18,TRBD2,TRBJ2-5
CASSLDGGGANEQFF,TGCGCCAGCAGCTTGGACGGCGGGGGGGCAAATGAGCAGTTCTTC,-,TRBV5-1,15,TRBD2,TRBJ2-1
CASSYTQLGRGGGYTF,TGTGCCAGCAGTTATACCCAGCTTGGAAGGGGAGGGGGCTACACCTTC,-,TRBV6-5,16,-,TRBJ1-2
CASIGGFKYEQYF,TGTGCCAGCATCGGAGGATTCAAGTACGAGCAGTACTTC,few,TRBV2,13,-,TRBJ2-7
CASMGVVAANTGELFF,TGCGCCAGCATGGGGGTAGTAGCGGCGAACACCGGGGAGCTGTTTTTT,-,TRBV5-1,16,-,TRBJ2-2
CASSPSGASYEQYF,TGCGCCAGCAGCCCTTCAGGCGCTTCCTACGAGCAGTACTTC,-,TRBV5-1,14,-,TRBJ2-7
CASSPMGTVGDTF,TGTGCCAGCAGCCCGATGGGGACAGTGGGTGACACCTTC,-,TRBV9,13,TRBD1,TRBJ1-2
CASSPTSGSTDTQYF,TGTGCCAGCAGCCCAACTAGCGGGAGCACAGATACGCAGTATTTT,-,TRBV9,15,TRBD2,TRBJ2-3
CASSGKDRFYSYEQYF,TGTGCCAGCAGTGGAAAAGACAGGTTCTACTCCTACGAGCAGTACTTC,few,TRBV2,16,-,TRBJ2-7
CASSFRLSSYEQYF,TGTGCCAGCAGCTTTAGACTCAGCTCCTACGAGCAGTACTTC,-,TRBV11-2,14,-,TRBJ2-7
CASSLNGGLSGPHDEQFF,TGCGCCAGCAGCTTGAATGGTGGGCTATCCGGTCCACACGATGAGCAGTTCTTC,-,TRBV5-1,18,-,TRBJ2-1
CASGSPPDTQYF,TGTGCTAGTGGTTCCCCTCCGGATACGCAGTATTTT,few,TRBV12-5,12,-,TRBJ2-3
CASSVRDNAYNEQFF,TGTGCCAGCAGCGTTAGGGACAACGCCTACAATGAGCAGTTCTTC,-,TRBV9,15,-,TRBJ2-1